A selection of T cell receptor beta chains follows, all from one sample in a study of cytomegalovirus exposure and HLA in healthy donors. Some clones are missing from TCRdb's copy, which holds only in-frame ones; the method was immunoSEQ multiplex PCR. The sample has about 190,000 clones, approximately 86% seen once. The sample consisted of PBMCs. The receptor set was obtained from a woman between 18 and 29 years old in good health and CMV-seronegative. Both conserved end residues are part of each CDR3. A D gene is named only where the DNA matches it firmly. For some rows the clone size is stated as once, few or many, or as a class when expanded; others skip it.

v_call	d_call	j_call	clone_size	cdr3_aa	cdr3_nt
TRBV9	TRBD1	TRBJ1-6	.	CASRGTGSYNSPLHF	TGTGCCAGCAGGGGGACAGGCTCCTATAATTCACCCCTCCACTTT
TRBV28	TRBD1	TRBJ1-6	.	CASRPQPTGAPPWNSPLHF	TGTGCCAGCAGGCCCCAACCTACAGGGGCCCCACCGTGGAATTCACCCCTCCACTTT
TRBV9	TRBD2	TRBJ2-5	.	CASSVEGLAAQETQYF	TGTGCCAGCAGCGTAGAGGGACTAGCGGCTCAAGAGACCCAGTACTTC
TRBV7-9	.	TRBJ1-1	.	CASSPEGVRNTEAFF	TGTGCCAGCAGCCCCGAAGGGGTCCGGAACACTGAAGCTTTCTTT
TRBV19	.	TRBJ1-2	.	CASSPNGGGGYTF	TGTGCCAGTAGTCCCAACGGGGGGGGTGGCTACACCTTC
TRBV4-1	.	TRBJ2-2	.	CASSQPGTRGVTGELFF	TGCGCCAGCAGCCAGCCCGGGACCAGGGGGGTCACCGGGGAGCTGTTTTTT
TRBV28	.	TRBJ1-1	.	CASSSPWVEGTGNTEAFF	TGTGCCAGCAGCTCCCCCTGGGTTGAGGGTACGGGGAACACTGAAGCTTTCTTT
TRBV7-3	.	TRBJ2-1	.	CASSPDLRLSYNEQFF	TGTGCCAGCAGCCCAGACTTGCGACTCTCCTACAATGAGCAGTTCTTC
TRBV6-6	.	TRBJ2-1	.	CASSYSRDLANEQFF	TGTGCCAGCAGTTACAGTCGGGATCTCGCCAATGAGCAGTTCTTC
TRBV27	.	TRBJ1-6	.	CASSWAGGRDSPLHF	TGTGCCAGCAGTTGGGCCGGAGGCAGAGATTCACCCCTCCACTTT
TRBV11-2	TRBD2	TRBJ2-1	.	CASSFPSGLAGVYNEQFF	TGTGCCAGCAGCTTCCCATCTGGACTAGCGGGGGTATACAATGAGCAGTTCTTC
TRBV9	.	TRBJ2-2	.	CASSSQDRPNTGELFF	TGTGCCAGCAGCTCTCAGGACAGACCGAACACCGGGGAGCTGTTTTTT
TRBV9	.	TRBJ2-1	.	CASSVGSQNNEQFF	TGTGCCAGCAGCGTAGGCTCTCAGAACAATGAGCAGTTCTTC
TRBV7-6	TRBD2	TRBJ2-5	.	CASSLARLAGEGETQYF	TGTGCCAGCAGCTTAGCGCGGCTAGCGGGGGAGGGAGAGACCCAGTACTTC
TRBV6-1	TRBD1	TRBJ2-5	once	CASSLQGAKETQYF	TGTGCCAGCAGTTTACAGGGGGCCAAAGAGACCCAGTACTTC
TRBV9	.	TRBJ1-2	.	CASSAGGGRYGYTF	TGTGCCAGCAGCGCTGGGGGGGGCCGCTATGGCTACACCTTC